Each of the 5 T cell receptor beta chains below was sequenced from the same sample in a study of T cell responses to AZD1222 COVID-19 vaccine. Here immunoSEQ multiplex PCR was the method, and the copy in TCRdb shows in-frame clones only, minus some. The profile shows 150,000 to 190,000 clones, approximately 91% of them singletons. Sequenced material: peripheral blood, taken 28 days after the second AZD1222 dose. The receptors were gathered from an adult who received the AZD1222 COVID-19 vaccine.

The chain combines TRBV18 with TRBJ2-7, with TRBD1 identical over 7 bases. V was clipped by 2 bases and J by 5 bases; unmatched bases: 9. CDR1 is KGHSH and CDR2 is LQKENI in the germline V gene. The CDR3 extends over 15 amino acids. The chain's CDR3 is CASSPNRGAIDEQYF. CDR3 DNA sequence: TGTGCCAGCTCACCAAACAGGGGAGCAATTGACGAGCAGTACTTC.

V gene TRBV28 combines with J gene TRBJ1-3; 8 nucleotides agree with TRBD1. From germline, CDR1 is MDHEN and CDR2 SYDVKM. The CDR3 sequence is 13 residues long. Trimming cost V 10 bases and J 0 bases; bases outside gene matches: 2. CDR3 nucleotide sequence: TGTGCCATACAGGGGGACTCTGGAAACACCATATATTTT. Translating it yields CAIQGDSGNTIYF.

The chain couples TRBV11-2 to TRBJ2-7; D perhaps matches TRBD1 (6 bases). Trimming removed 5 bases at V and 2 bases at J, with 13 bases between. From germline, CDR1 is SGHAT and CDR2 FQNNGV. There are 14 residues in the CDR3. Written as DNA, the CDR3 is TGTGCCAGCAGCCCAGTCAGGGGTACCTACGAGCAGTACTTC. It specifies CASSPVRGTYEQYF. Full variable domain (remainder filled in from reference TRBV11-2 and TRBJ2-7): EAGVAQSPRYKIIEKRQSVAFWCNPISGHATLYWYQQILGQGPKLLIQFQNNGVVDDSQLPKDRFSAERLKGVDSTLKIQPAKLEDSAVYLCASSPVRGTYEQYFGPGTRLTVT.

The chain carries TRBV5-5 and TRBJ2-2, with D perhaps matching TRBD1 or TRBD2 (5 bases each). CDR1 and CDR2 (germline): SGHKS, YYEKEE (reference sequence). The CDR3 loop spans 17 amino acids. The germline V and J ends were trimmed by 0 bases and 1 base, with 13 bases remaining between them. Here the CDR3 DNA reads TGTGCCAGCAGCTTGGCCCCAGGGAGAAAGAACACCGGGGAGCTGTTTTTT. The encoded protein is CASSLAPGRKNTGELFF.

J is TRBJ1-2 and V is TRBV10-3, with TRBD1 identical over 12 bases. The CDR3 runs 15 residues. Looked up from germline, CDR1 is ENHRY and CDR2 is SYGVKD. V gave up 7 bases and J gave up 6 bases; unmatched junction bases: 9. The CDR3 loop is CAINTGTGGENGYTF. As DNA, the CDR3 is TGTGCCATCAACACCGGGACAGGGGGCGAGAATGGCTACACCTTC.